A single sample is the source of the 27 T cell receptor beta chains below, sequenced in a study of healthy donors' naive CD4 and CD8 T cells (dated by TCRdb to the mid-2010s). The data were produced on a 454 GS FLX Titanium. A previously published linear amplification protocol was used to build the TCR libraries, starting from approximately 500 ng of total RNA. TCRdb reran the public reads through fastp at Q25 and MiXCR, keeping productive beta chains. Each entry merges the rows of one CDR3 protein and shows their most common DNA and genes. The sample table lists about 180,000 distinct CDR3 sequences, around 80% of them with a count of one. The ten top clones hold 2.3% of the sample. The material sequenced was naive CD4+ and CD8+ T cells sorted from blood, pooled from several donors. The label giving this sample's cell subset or site can be read as: FACS-sorted naive CD4+ (CD45RO-CD45RA+) and naive CD8+ (CD45RA+CD27bright) T cells. The receptors originated from a pool of human donors in good health; the sample pools cells from several healthy donors.

This clonotype appeared a single time. J is TRBJ2-3 and V is TRBV29-1; D possibly uses TRBD1 or TRBD2 (5 bases each). V shed 8 bases and J shed 9 bases, with 15 bases lying between them. Germline-derived CDR1 and CDR2 are SQVTM and ANQGSEA. The CDR3 loop spans 11 amino acids. The CDR3 protein is CSLTGAETQYF. CDR3 nucleotide sequence: TGCAGCTTAACCGGGGCCGAAACGCAGTATTTT.

This clonotype was picked up one time. This sequence joins TRBV6-2 or TRBV6-3 and TRBJ2-1; TRBD1 matches 7 bases. The CDR3 sequence is 13 residues long. The germline gives CDR1 MNHEY, CDR2 SVGEGT. V lost 5 bases to trimming and J lost 6 bases; unmatched junction nucleotides: 4. The CDR3 bases are TGTGCCAGCAGTCGGACAGGCCCCAATGAGCAGTTCTTC. This codes for CASSRTGPNEQFF.

V and J are TRBV19 and TRBJ2-7; D may be TRBD2 (6 bases). V was clipped by 5 bases and J by 6 bases, with 17 bases between them. This CDR3 contains 14 residues. The V gene's germline CDR1 is LNHDA and CDR2 SQIVND (reference sequence). CDR3: CASSADLQAGEQYF. The CDR3 bases are TGTGCCAGTAGTGCTGACCTACAAGCGGGCGAGCAGTACTTC.

The rearrangement joins TRBV19 to TRBJ2-1, with a tentative D call TRBD1 (6 bases). Germline lookup yields CDR1 LNHDA and CDR2 SQIVND (reference sequence). This CDR3 has 14 residues. V shed 6 bases and J shed 4 bases, with 13 bases lying between them. The CDR3 reads CASRSGTTYNEQFF. The CDR3 DNA follows: TGTGCCAGTAGATCGGGGACAACTTACAATGAGCAGTTCTTC.

V and J are TRBV6-5 and TRBJ2-3; D perhaps matches TRBD2 (5 bases). The ends were cut back, 11 bases at V and 2 bases at J, with 14 bases in the middle. Germline V gives CDR1 MNHEY, CDR2 SVGAGI. The CDR3 contains 13 residues. The DNA for the CDR3 is TGTGCCGTTTACTCCCGGGACACAGATACGCAGTATTTT. Translated: CAVYSRDTDTQYF.

The chain couples TRBV12-3 or TRBV12-4 to TRBJ1-5, with a tentative D call TRBD1 (6 bases). Trimming pared 6 bases from V and 7 bases from J, leaving 16 bases between. The CDR3 totals 14 residues. The CDR3 DNA reads as TGTGCCAGCAGCGACAGGCGTCGCGGACAGCCCCAGCATTTT. Amino acid sequence: CASSDRRRGQPQHF.

This sequence joins TRBV20-1 and TRBJ1-2; TRBD1 aligns across 9 bases. The J segment lost 1 base and the V segment lost 4 bases, leaving 7 bases of the junction unmatched. There are 15 residues in the CDR3. Germline V CDR1 and CDR2: DFQATT, SNEGSKA (reference sequence). The CDR3 bases are TGCAGTGCTACAGACAGGGGGACGGATAACTATGGCTACACCTTC. Amino acid sequence: CSATDRGTDNYGYTF.

This clonotype came up a few times. The chain couples TRBV10-3 to TRBJ1-1, with a weak D call TRBD1 (5 bases). The germline CDR1 and CDR2 sequences are ENHRY and SYGVKD. Trimming cost V 10 bases and J 2 bases, with 14 bases left between them. This CDR3 is 13 amino acids long. CDR3 nucleotides: TGTGCCACGAGGGGACGGGATAACACTGAAGCTTTCTTT. It encodes CATRGRDNTEAFF.

V usage is TRBV29-1 and J usage is TRBJ1-1, with D possibly matching TRBD1 (6 bases). Trimming removed 4 bases at V and 7 bases at J, with 13 bases between. Germline lookup yields CDR1 SQVTM and CDR2 ANQGSEA. The CDR3 runs 12 residues. The CDR3 DNA follows: TGCAGCGTTGCGGAGGGGGAATATGAAGCTTTCTTT. Translation: CSVAEGEYEAFF. Variable domain in full (rest from reference TRBV29-1 and TRBJ1-1): SAVISQKPSRDICQRGTSLTIQCQVDSQVTMMFWYRQQPGQSLTLIATANQGSEATYESGFVIDKFPISRPNLTFSTLTVSNMSPEDSSIYLCSVAEGEYEAFFGQGTRLTVV.

The genes are TRBV10-3 and TRBJ2-3; D gene uncertain. The CDR3 is 12 amino acids. Per germline, CDR1 ENHRY and CDR2 SYGVKD. Trimming shortened V by 4 bases and J by 3 bases, and 5 bases separated the two germline ends. The CDR3 region is CAISGVTDTQYF. In nucleotides, the CDR3 is TGTGCCATCAGTGGAGTAACAGATACGCAGTATTTT.

The chain employs TRBV6-5 and TRBJ2-7; 12 bases line up with TRBD2. The V segment lost 2 bases and the J segment 7 bases; nucleotides outside the gene matches: 6. Germline V gene sequence: CDR1 MNHEY, CDR2 SVGAGI. This CDR3 spans 15 amino acids. DNA of the CDR3: TGTGCCAGCAGTTACCGTGGACTAGCGGGATGGGAGCAGTACGTC. Translation: CASSYRGLAGWEQYV.

The rearrangement links TRBV7-9 to TRBJ2-5, with D unresolved. V lost 5 bases and J 2 bases, leaving 9 bases between the germline ends. Per germline, CDR1 SEHNR and CDR2 FQNEAQ (reference sequence). This CDR3 contains 13 residues. The CDR3 nucleotides are TGTGCCAGCAGCCCGGCCTATCAAGAGACCCAGTACTTC. This codes for CASSPAYQETQYF.

This clonotype was seen only once. The V call is TRBV6-1, the J call TRBJ2-7; the match to TRBD2 covers 14 bases. After removal of 6 bases from V and 8 bases from J, the junction contained 27 bases not matched to a gene. This CDR3 has 21 amino acids. Germline assignment: CDR1 MNHNS and CDR2 SASEGT. The CDR3 reads CASSGGVGTSGSIMSVWKQYV. The CDR3 DNA sequence: TGTGCCAGCAGCGGAGGGGTTGGGACTAGCGGGAGTATAATGTCAGTTTGGAAGCAGTACGTC.

This clonotype occurred a few times. The chain combines TRBV29-1 with TRBJ1-1; D is possibly TRBD1 (5 bases). Trimming removed 6 bases from V and 1 base from J, with 9 bases in between. Per germline, CDR1 SQVTM and CDR2 ANQGSEA. The CDR3 contains 12 residues. The CDR3 here is CSVETENTEAFF. CDR3 in DNA: TGCAGCGTCGAGACAGAGAACACTGAAGCTTTCTTT.

The CDR3 here is CASSFEHNEQFF. The DNA for the CDR3 is TGTGCCAGCAGCTTTGAGCACAATGAGCAGTTCTTC. The gene calls are TRBV5-6 and TRBJ2-1, with D hard to call. The CDR3 is 12 residues long. The V and J ends lost 2 bases and 5 bases respectively, with 5 bases between them. The V gene's germline CDR1 is SGHDT and CDR2 YYEEEE.

The chain links TRBV29-1 to TRBJ2-1; no definite D call. CDR3 size: 15 residues. The V end was cut by 0 bases, the J end by 2 bases, with 11 bases between. CDR1 SQVTM and CDR2 ANQGSEA come from the germline V gene. DNA for the CDR3: TGCAGCGTTGAAGATCCTAGTGGGGCCTACAATGAGCAGTTCTTC. Protein sequence: CSVEDPSGAYNEQFF.

The rearrangement joins TRBV29-1 to TRBJ2-1; D is perhaps TRBD2 (5 bases). Per the germline V gene, CDR1 is SQVTM and CDR2 is ANQGSEA. CDR3 length equals 14 residues. Trimming removed 6 bases from V and 0 bases from J, with 12 bases in between. This chain's CDR3 is CSVVTGSSYNEQFF. CDR3 nucleotide sequence: TGCAGCGTGGTTACGGGGAGCTCCTACAATGAGCAGTTCTTC.

This clonotype has a handful of counts. The chain combines TRBV12-5 with TRBJ1-5; no clear D. Germline V lookup: CDR1 LGHNT, CDR2 FRNRAP. CDR3 length: 17 residues. Trimming took 2 bases from V and 1 from J, leaving 15 bases between them. CDR3 in DNA: TGTGCTAGTGGTTTGAGTACCCTCTCGAAGAGCAATCAGCCCCAGCATTTT. This translates into CASGLSTLSKSNQPQHF.

The chain carries TRBV29-1 and TRBJ2-3; D perhaps matches TRBD2 (5 bases). Looked up from germline, CDR1 is SQVTM and CDR2 is ANQGSEA. Between the trimmed V and J ends, which lost 8 bases and 2 bases, there was a span of 17 bases. This CDR3 comprises 14 residues. The CDR3 DNA follows: TGCAGCACCGAAGAAGGGAGTGACACAGATACGCAGTATTTT. Protein: CSTEEGSDTDTQYF.

CDR3 in amino acids: CASSSALSAGVEQYV. CDR3 nucleotide sequence: TGTGCCAGCAGTTCTGCCCTCTCGGCAGGGGTCGAGCAGTACGTC. The chain employs TRBV27 and TRBJ2-7, with D possibly being TRBD1 (6 bases). CDR3 length: 15 residues. V shed 4 bases and J shed 6 bases, with 19 bases lying between them. Germline V gene lookup returns CDR1 MNHEY and CDR2 SMNVEV (reference sequence).

This clonotype was recorded once. V is TRBV30 and J is TRBJ2-3, with 11 bases fitting TRBD2. CDR3 length: 14 amino acids. The V segment lost 7 bases and the J segment 7 bases; nucleotides outside the gene matches: 10. Germline V gives CDR1 GTSNPN, CDR2 SVGIG (reference sequence). The DNA of the CDR3 is TGTGCCTTCTTGACTAGCGGGATCCGCTATACGCAGTATTTT. Its translation: CAFLTSGIRYTQYF.

This clonotype was seen only once. This sequence joins TRBV29-1 and TRBJ2-7; no clear D. The V end lost 1 base, the J end lost 0 bases, and 10 bases lay between the germline ends. Germline values: CDR1 SQVTM, CDR2 ANQGSEA. There are 14 residues in the CDR3. The CDR3 region has the DNA TGCAGCGTTGAAGGGCTCCCTGGCTCCTACGAGCAGTACTTC. It encodes CSVEGLPGSYEQYF.

This chain uses TRBV29-1 with TRBJ1-1; D is unresolved. The CDR3 is 13 amino acids. Trimming took 4 bases from V and 0 from J, leaving 9 bases between them. The V gene's germline CDR1 is SQVTM and CDR2 ANQGSEA. CDR3 loop: CSVVRLLNTEAFF. CDR3 DNA: TGCAGCGTTGTGAGGCTGCTGAACACTGAAGCTTTCTTT.

The V call is TRBV29-1, the J call TRBJ2-3; 9 bases align to TRBD1. The CDR3 loop spans 17 amino acids. Germline CDR1 SQVTM, CDR2 ANQGSEA. J lost 1 base, V lost 1 base, and 9 bases had no gene match. The CDR3 DNA is TGCAGCGTTGAAGCTCGCGGGACAGGGCTAGGCACAGATACGCAGTATTTT. This translates into CSVEARGTGLGTDTQYF.

The V call is TRBV6-5, the J call TRBJ1-1; D might be TRBD1 (5 bases). V gave up 5 bases and J gave up 11 bases, with 33 bases separating them. CDR3 length: 18 amino acids. Germline V lookup: CDR1 MNHEY, CDR2 SVGAGI. The CDR3 loop is CASSPWGSGGADLRRAFF. The CDR3 region has the DNA TGTGCCAGCAGTCCCTGGGGTTCTGGTGGGGCGGACCTCCGGAGGGCTTTCTTT.

The V and J genes are TRBV19 and TRBJ1-2, with unresolved D. CDR3 length: 15 amino acids. V was shortened by 2 bases and J by 4 bases, with 14 bases between the two germline ends. Germline CDR1 and CDR2: LNHDA and SQIVND (reference sequence). This chain's CDR3 is CASSISRTRLYGYTF. The CDR3 nucleotides read TGTGCCAGTAGTATAAGTAGGACTCGGCTCTATGGCTACACCTTC. Looking up the rest from reference TRBV19 and TRBJ1-2 gives the full variable domain: DGGITQSPKYLFRKEGQNVTLSCEQNLNHDAMYWYRQDPGQGLRLIYYSQIVNDFQKGDIAEGYSVSREKKESFPLTVTSAQKNPTAFYLCASSISRTRLYGYTFGSGTRLTVV.

The chain carries TRBV6-2 or TRBV6-3 and TRBJ1-1; D is unclear. V was trimmed by 2 bases and J by 11 bases, leaving 21 bases between them. The CDR3 spans 15 residues. Looked up from germline, CDR1 is MNHEY and CDR2 is SVGEGT. The CDR3 sequence is CASSYMAEGLRRAFF. CDR3 nucleotides: TGTGCCAGCAGTTACATGGCTGAAGGTCTTCGAAGGGCTTTCTTT.